This paragraph covers one TCR beta chain sequence. Every donor gave roughly 9.6 milliliters of peripheral blood. In each sample, at least 6.5 million PBMCs were isolated. This record comes from a study of blood T cells in healthy people across ages. A second PCR of 7 to 11 cycles used a sample-barcoded 5' primer and a J-beta primer mix. In TCRdb, the 5' RACE reads were re-called with MiXCR into one record per CDR3 protein. The table has 1.8 million or so distinct CDR3 sequences, roughly two fifths seen once; the top ten hold 20% to 25%. The V segment lost 3 bases and the J segment 5 bases; nucleotides outside the gene matches: 12. This CDR3 comprises 17 residues.

The V gene is TRBV12-3 or TRBV12-4, the J gene TRBJ2-4; 8 bases match TRBD2. This sequence was found in a human donor in good health. Specimen: blood. CDR3 nucleotides: TGTGCCAGCAGTTTTTCCAGCGGGGGAAACGCTCAAAACATTCAGTACTTC. This translates into CASSFSSGGNAQNIQYF.